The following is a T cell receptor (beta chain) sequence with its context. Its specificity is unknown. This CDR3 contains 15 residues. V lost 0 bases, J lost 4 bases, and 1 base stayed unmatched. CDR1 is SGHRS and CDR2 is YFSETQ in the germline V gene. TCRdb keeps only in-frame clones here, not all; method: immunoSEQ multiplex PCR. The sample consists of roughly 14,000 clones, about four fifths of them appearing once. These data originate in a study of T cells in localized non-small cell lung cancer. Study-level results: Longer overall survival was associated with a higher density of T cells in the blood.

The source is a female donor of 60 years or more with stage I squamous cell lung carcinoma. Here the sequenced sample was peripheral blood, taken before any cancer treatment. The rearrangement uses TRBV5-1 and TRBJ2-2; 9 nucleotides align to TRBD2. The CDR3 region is CASSLELAGTGELFF. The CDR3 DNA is TGCGCCAGCAGCTTGGAACTAGCGGGCACCGGGGAGCTGTTTTTT.